The TCR beta chain described here comes from a study of blood T cell repertoires in COVID-19. Study details: Samples of COVID-19 (acute and convalescent) were obtained from the United States, Italy and Spain. PBMCs, B-cell-depleted T cells, or T cells were the source of the cDNA or gDNA that made up the material.

Trimming took 3 bases from V and 0 from J, leaving 6 bases between them. This CDR3 region has 14 residues. From germline, CDR1 is SGHDN and CDR2 FVKESK. This clone was counted only a few times. In the study's own analysis: Amplifying reference gene primers gave estimates of nucleated cell counts. The data were produced by immunoSEQ multiplex PCR, yet TCRdb's version contains in-frame clones alone and is incomplete. That table supplies the V and J calls and clone size; D and trimming were determined from the DNA. The sample includes around 300,000 clones, under 90% of them seen just once. This receptor was identified in a middle-aged man with acute or convalescent COVID-19. What was sequenced was peripheral blood. The chain uses TRBV14 and TRBJ1-3; D not resolved. The CDR3 loop is CASSQAVSGNTIYF. The CDR3 nucleotides read TGTGCCAGCAGCCAGGCCGTCTCTGGAAACACCATATATTTT.